Presented here are 12 T cell receptor beta chains from one specimen sequenced in a study of blood T cell repertoires in COVID-19. Generated by immunoSEQ multiplex PCR, the TCRdb table keeps only in-frame clones and is missing some. This table has 87,000 or so clones, about 90% appearing once. Material for sequencing was peripheral blood. The receptor set was obtained from a man older than 75 with acute or convalescent COVID-19.

This sequence joins TRBV2 and TRBJ2-3; no firm D call. The germline V gene encodes CDR1 SNHLY and CDR2 FYNNEI. The CDR3 spans 16 residues. The ends were cut back, 7 bases at V and 2 bases at J, with 19 bases in the middle. The CDR3 DNA sequence: TGTGCCAGCATACGGCTTCTCCGGGTCTACACAGATACGCAGTATTTT. Residues: CASIRLLRVYTDTQYF.

The chain couples TRBV7-3 to TRBJ1-1, with D uncertain. Per the germline V gene, CDR1 is SGHTA and CDR2 is FQGTGA. The CDR3 covers 14 residues. V dropped 3 bases and J dropped 0 bases, with 8 bases sitting between them. The CDR3 DNA reads TGTGCCAGCAGCTTGGAACAGTTGAACACTGAAGCTTTCTTT. It specifies CASSLEQLNTEAFF.

The chain combines TRBV4-1 with TRBJ1-4, with a tentative D call TRBD1 (6 bases). CDR3 size: 15 residues. Germline CDR1 reads MGHRA; CDR2 reads YSYEKL. The V and J ends lost 5 bases and 5 bases respectively, with 15 bases between them. For the CDR3, the DNA is TGCGCCAGCAGCTCTTACAGGGATTCGAATGAAAAACTGTTTTTT. Protein sequence: CASSSYRDSNEKLFF.

This clone was detected only a few times. V usage is TRBV5-1 and J usage is TRBJ1-2; 8 positions agree with TRBD1. The CDR3 runs 19 residues. Germline CDR1 is SGHRS and CDR2 is YFSETQ. Germline trimming cut 0 bases from V and 5 bases from J; bases unmatched to any gene: 18. CDR3 loop: CASSLAGRGTFDRGYGYTF. CDR3 nucleotide sequence: TGCGCCAGCAGCTTGGCCGGGCGGGGCACTTTCGACAGGGGATATGGCTACACCTTC. The full variable domain, with the rest looked up from reference TRBV5-1 and TRBJ1-2, is KAGVTQTPRYLIKTRGQQVTLSCSPISGHRSVSWYQQTPGQGLQFLFEYFSETQRNKGNFPGRFSGRQFSNSRSEMNVSTLELGDSALYLCASSLAGRGTFDRGYGYTFGSGTRLTVV.

The CDR3 sequence: CASTNGLTGNTIYF. In nucleotides, the CDR3 is TGTGCCAGCACGAATGGACTGACTGGAAACACCATATATTTT. The chain joins TRBV6-5 to TRBJ1-3; unclear D gene. V lost 7 bases and J lost 2, with 12 bases in between. Germline V gene lookup returns CDR1 MNHEY and CDR2 SVGAGI. The CDR3 contains 14 residues.

CDR3 DNA sequence: TGTGCCATCAGTGAGATGGACAGGGGGATTCAAGAGACCCAGTACTTC. Translating it yields CAISEMDRGIQETQYF. The V call is TRBV10-3, the J call TRBJ2-5; 10 bases agree with TRBD1. Per germline, CDR1 ENHRY and CDR2 SYGVKD. The junction had 5 bases not matched to a gene; V was cut back by 2 bases and J by 2 bases. There are 16 residues in the CDR3.

V is TRBV18 and J is TRBJ2-7; TRBD1 aligns across 11 bases. Germline CDR1 KGHSH, CDR2 LQKENI. The CDR3 is 15 amino acids. Trimming took 2 bases from V and 1 from J; bases not matched to a gene: 1. CDR3 nucleotides: TGTGCCAGCTCACCAGGGACAGGGGGTTCCTACGAGCAGTACTTC. Encoded protein: CASSPGTGGSYEQYF.

This clone occurred a few times. The chain links TRBV28 to TRBJ2-1, with D unresolved. Germline loops: CDR1 MDHEN, CDR2 SYDVKM. There are 12 residues in the CDR3. V was pared by 1 base and J by 10 bases, with 8 bases between. CDR3 bases: TGTGCCAGCAGTTTATTACTCGGGGAGCAGTTCTTC. This sequence encodes CASSLLLGEQFF.

V is TRBV30 and J is TRBJ2-7, with D unclear. V dropped 2 bases and J dropped 9 bases, with 11 bases sitting between them. The germline CDR1 and CDR2 sequences are GTSNPN and SVGIG (reference sequence). CDR3 length equals 11 residues. The CDR3 here is CAWSTGSTQYF. The CDR3 nucleotides read TGTGCCTGGAGTACCGGGTCCACGCAGTACTTC.

The gene calls are TRBV5-1 and TRBJ1-1; TRBD1 agrees at 7 bases. The CDR3 is 15 amino acids. Losses at the gene ends were 4 bases for V and 4 bases for J; bases not matched to a gene: 10. Germline CDR1 and CDR2: SGHRS and YFSETQ. CDR3 loop: CASSPRGLDFTEAFF. The CDR3 nucleotides are TGCGCCAGCAGCCCCAGGGGGTTGGATTTCACTGAAGCTTTCTTT.

The chain joins TRBV4-2 to TRBJ2-1; TRBD1 is a possible D gene (6 bases). V dropped 0 bases and J dropped 5 bases, with 14 bases sitting between them. Germline V gene lookup returns CDR1 LGHNA and CDR2 YNFKEQ. The CDR3 totals 16 residues. The DNA for the CDR3 is TGTGCCAGCAGCCAAGAAGGAGGACAGTCAAACAATGAGCAGTTCTTC. It encodes CASSQEGGQSNNEQFF.

The rearrangement uses TRBV27 and TRBJ2-7; TRBD1 aligns across 9 bases. The V gene end was trimmed by 6 bases and the J gene end by 4 bases; junction bases not matched to a gene: 10. The CDR3 sequence is 15 residues long. Germline-derived CDR1 and CDR2 are MNHEY and SMNVEV (reference sequence). CDR3 loop: CASSQMGQGTYEQYF. The CDR3 DNA reads as TGTGCCAGCAGCCAAATGGGACAGGGCACGTACGAGCAGTACTTC.